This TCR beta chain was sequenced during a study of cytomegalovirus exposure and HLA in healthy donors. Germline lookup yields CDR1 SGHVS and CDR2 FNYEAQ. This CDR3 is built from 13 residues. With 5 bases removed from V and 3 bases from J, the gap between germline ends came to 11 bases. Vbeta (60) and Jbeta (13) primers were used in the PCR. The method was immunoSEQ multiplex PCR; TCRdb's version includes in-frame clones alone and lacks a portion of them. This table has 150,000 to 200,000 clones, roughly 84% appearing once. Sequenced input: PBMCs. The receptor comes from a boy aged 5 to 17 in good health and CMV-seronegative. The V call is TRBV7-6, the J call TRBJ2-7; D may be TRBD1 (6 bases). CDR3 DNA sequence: TGTGCCAGCAGCCGGACAGATTTCTACGAGCAGTACTTC. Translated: CASSRTDFYEQYF. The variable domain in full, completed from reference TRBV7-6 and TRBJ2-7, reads GAGVSQSPRYKVTKRGQDVALRCDPISGHVSLYWYRQALGQGPEFLTYFNYEAQQDKSGLPNDRFSAERPEGSISTLTIQRTEQRDSAMYRCASSRTDFYEQYFGPGTRLTVT.